The 2 T cell receptor beta chains listed next were all sequenced from one sample in a study of regulatory T cells in long-lasting Graves disease. Relying on iRepertoire HTBI primers and Arm-PCR of CDR3 regions, the team built TCR beta libraries. MiXCR, run by TCRdb on the multiplex PCR reads, gives a single entry per CDR3 protein. Of hundreds of thousands of distinct CDR3 sequences detected, less than 25% appear once; the ten largest clones hold 7% to 9.5%. Time point here: persistent/refractory GD, antithyroid drugs over 5 years with positive TRAb. There was RNA extracted from PBMCs, and the TCR library was made from it. Source: peripheral blood mononuclear cells (PBMCs), taken when the disease was refractory, from a patient treated with antithyroid drugs. The receptors were gathered from a female donor with Graves disease.

In its sample, this clonotype was seen many times. The chain employs TRBV30 and TRBJ2-7; D remains ambiguous. CDR3 length: 12 residues. The V gene's germline CDR1 is GTSNPN and CDR2 SVGIG (reference sequence). V was cut by 1 base and J by 0 bases, with 4 bases left in between. For the CDR3, the DNA is TGTGCCTGGAGTGACAACTCCTACGAGCAGTACTTC. As protein: CAWSDNSYEQYF.

The chain recombines TRBV19 with TRBJ1-5, with 9 positions matching TRBD1. Trimming at V came to 5 bases and at J to 2 bases, leaving 4 bases not matched to a gene. The CDR3 contains 15 residues. Germline CDR1 and CDR2: LNHDA and SQIVND (reference sequence). DNA of the CDR3: TGTGCCAGTAGTGATCGGACAGGGGGCAATCAGCCCCAGCATTTT. Encoded protein: CASSDRTGGNQPQHF.